A single count supports the clone carrying this TCR beta chain. What it recognizes is unknown. The data stem from a study of OX40 agonist ivuxolimab in advanced cancers. Study context: At doses from 0.01 to 10 mg/kg, patients were given intravenous ivuxolimab every 2 weeks.

V trimming: 5 bases; J trimming: 2 bases; junction bases outside the gene matches: 6. The CDR3 covers 15 residues. Per germline, CDR1 MNHEY and CDR2 SVGAGI. Study findings and constraints: Clonal expansion was seen in CD4+ and CD8+ blood T cells by week 6 at 0.1 to 3.0 mg/kg. Determination of antigen specificity was not performed for the expanded peripheral T cells.

The investigators sampled blood at baseline, at cycle 4 day 1, and at cycle 7 day 1. Assay: immunoSEQ multiplex PCR; the TCRdb copy retains only in-frame clones and omits some. Seen here are 20,000 to 25,000 clones, roughly 70% observed once, and the top ten hold about 21%. The input for sequencing was CD4+ or CD8+ T cells sorted from blood, taken in a trial of the OX40 agonist ivuxolimab. The V call is TRBV6-5, the J call TRBJ2-3, with TRBD1 matching over 8 bases. The TCR was taken from an adult with an advanced solid tumor such as melanoma, head and neck, liver or kidney cancer. CDR3 in amino acids: CASSPDRGPTDTQYF. The CDR3 DNA is TGTGCCAGCAGTCCTGACAGGGGTCCCACAGATACGCAGTATTTT.